This TCR beta chain was sequenced in a study of blood T cells in healthy people across ages. Findings and caveats of the study: It was not possible, with unsorted PBMCs, to conclusively compare naive and antigen-experienced cells. One million T cells yielded diversity estimates that were considered underestimates.

A second PCR of 7 to 11 cycles used a sample-barcoded 5' primer and a J-beta primer mix. TCRdb redid the calling of the 5' RACE reads with MiXCR, one entry per CDR3 protein. The table lists some 1.8 million distinct CDR3 sequences, about two fifths of them singletons. This clonotype turned up a few times. The antigen is undetermined. V was pared by 3 bases and J by 4 bases, with 10 bases between. Germline CDR1 and CDR2: MNHEY and SMNVEV (reference sequence). This CDR3 is built from 13 residues. The specimen was blood. This chain joins TRBV27 and TRBJ2-7; D is unclear. The clonotype was recovered from a human donor in good health. CDR3 protein: CASSFQQNYEQYF. DNA for the CDR3: TGTGCCAGCAGTTTCCAACAGAATTACGAGCAGTACTTC.